The 27 T cell receptor beta chains in this list originate from one sample, sequenced in a study of cytomegalovirus exposure and HLA in healthy donors. PCR amplification relied on 60 Vbeta primers (plus 13 Jbeta primers). Data came from immunoSEQ multiplex PCR; TCRdb stores just in-frame clones and leaves some out. The data hold 150,000 to 200,000 clones, with roughly 72% observed a single time. The specimen was PBMCs. These receptors all stem from a woman aged 40 to 55 in good health and CMV-seronegative.

In its sample, this clone was seen a few times. V and J are TRBV11-3 and TRBJ1-2, with TRBD1 matching over 7 bases. CDR1 SGHNT and CDR2 YENEEA come from the germline V gene. The CDR3 has 17 residues. The ends lost 3 bases at V and 6 bases at J; junction bases unmatched: 16. The CDR3 here is CASSFRGRGVRVDGYTF. Here the CDR3 DNA reads TGTGCCAGCAGCTTTCGGGGCAGGGGGGTAAGAGTTGATGGCTACACCTTC.

The genes are TRBV19 and TRBJ2-7; no reliable D call. This CDR3 spans 12 amino acids. Per the germline V gene, CDR1 is LNHDA and CDR2 is SQIVND (reference sequence). Trimming removed 6 bases at V and 4 bases at J, with 10 bases between. CDR3 sequence: CASSRDEYEQYF. CDR3 sequence (DNA): TGTGCCAGTAGCCGAGATGAGTACGAGCAGTACTTC.

The chain is built from TRBV30 and TRBJ1-1; the D is unclear. Between the trimmed V and J ends, which lost 5 bases and 7 bases, there was a span of 14 bases. Germline loops: CDR1 GTSNPN, CDR2 SVGIG (reference sequence). CDR3 length: 12 residues. The CDR3 DNA follows: TGTGCCTGGTCTCCGACCGGGAGTGAAGCTTTCTTT. Encoded protein: CAWSPTGSEAFF.

The chain has TRBV9 and TRBJ2-2; D may be TRBD1 (6 bases). Germline-derived CDR1 and CDR2 are SGDLS and YYNGEE. Trimming took 4 bases from V and 7 from J, leaving 17 bases between them. This CDR3 has 15 amino acids. CDR3 protein: CASSTTGQPLGELFF. CDR3 DNA: TGTGCCAGCAGCACCACTGGACAGCCTCTCGGGGAGCTGTTTTTT.

V usage is TRBV30 and J usage is TRBJ1-5, with TRBD1 identical over 8 bases. From germline, CDR1 is GTSNPN and CDR2 SVGIG (reference sequence). J gave up 4 bases and V 2 bases, and 10 bases lay outside the gene matches. The CDR3 is 16 amino acids. The DNA of the CDR3 is TGTGCCTGGAGTCCCTCTGGCAGGGGGCCAAATCAGCCCCAGCATTTT. This encodes CAWSPSGRGPNQPQHF.

This sequence joins TRBV16 and TRBJ1-2; 8 nucleotides match TRBD1. Trimming cost V 8 bases and J 0 bases; bases outside gene matches: 14. Germline V gene lookup returns CDR1 KGHSY and CDR2 FQNENV. CDR3 length: 17 amino acids. The CDR3 coding sequence is TGTGCCAGCTTGCCCCGCCGGGGACAGGAGACTAACTATGGCTACACCTTC. Its translation is CASLPRRGQETNYGYTF.

V gene TRBV6-1 combines with J gene TRBJ2-7; TRBD1 might be the D (6 bases). The V and J ends lost 7 bases and 0 bases respectively, with 10 bases between them. The germline CDR1 and CDR2 sequences are MNHNS and SASEGT. The CDR3 runs to 13 residues. CDR3 residues: CASTRDTSYEQYF. In DNA form, the CDR3 reads TGTGCCAGCACCCGGGACACCTCCTACGAGCAGTACTTC.

The rearrangement joins TRBV6-5 to TRBJ2-2, with TRBD2 matching 8 bases. Germline-derived CDR1 and CDR2 are MNHEY and SVGAGI. The length of the CDR3 is 15 residues. V was clipped by 2 bases and J by 6 bases; unmatched bases: 5. The CDR3 DNA sequence: TGTGCCAGCAGTTACCGCGGGACTAGTGCCGGGGAGCTGTTTTTT. Its protein is CASSYRGTSAGELFF.

J is TRBJ2-4 and V is TRBV7-2, with 8 bases lining up with TRBD1. J lost 9 bases, V lost 4 bases, and 8 bases had no gene match. Per the germline V gene, CDR1 is SGHTA and CDR2 is FQGNSA. The CDR3 sequence is 14 residues long. As DNA, the CDR3 is TGTGCCAGCAGCTCCGGGACAGGCAGGAGCATTCAGTACTTC. It specifies CASSSGTGRSIQYF.

This chain joins TRBV28 and TRBJ2-3; 10 bases line up with TRBD2. The CDR3 is made up of 17 amino acids. V lost 3 bases and J lost 5; bases outside the gene matches: 11. CDR1 and CDR2 (germline): MDHEN, SYDVKM. Here the CDR3 reads CASSLASGSREVDTQYF. The CDR3 DNA is TGTGCCAGCAGTTTGGCTAGCGGGAGTAGGGAGGTAGATACGCAGTATTTT.

The CDR3 DNA sequence: TGTGCCAGCAGCACACTAGCAGCGCCCTACAATGAGCAGTTCTTC. Protein: CASSTLAAPYNEQFF. The rearrangement uses TRBV6-5 and TRBJ2-1, with D perhaps matching TRBD2 (6 bases). Trimming stripped 6 bases from V and 2 bases from J, with 14 bases between. CDR1 and CDR2 (germline): MNHEY, SVGAGI. The CDR3 consists of 15 residues.

The V gene is TRBV5-6, the J gene TRBJ1-2, with D perhaps matching TRBD1 (5 bases). CDR1 and CDR2 (germline): SGHDT, YYEEEE. V was trimmed by 0 bases and J by 5 bases, leaving 11 bases between them. The CDR3 covers 14 residues. CDR3 in amino acids: CASSLGDSSYGYTF. The CDR3 bases are TGTGCCAGCAGCTTGGGGGACTCATCGTATGGCTACACCTTC. Together with reference TRBV5-6 and TRBJ1-2, the CDR3 gives the full variable domain: DAGVTQSPTHLIKTRGQQVTLRCSPKSGHDTVSWYQQALGQGPQFIFQYYEEEERQRGNFPDRFSGHQFPNYSSELNVNALLLGDSALYLCASSLGDSSYGYTFGSGTRLTVV.

This rearrangement joins TRBV6-5 to TRBJ2-7; 11 nucleotides align to TRBD2. This CDR3 has 15 amino acids. Germline-derived CDR1 and CDR2 are MNHEY and SVGAGI. V lost 6 bases to trimming and J lost 1 base; unmatched junction nucleotides: 5. As DNA, the CDR3 is TGTGCCAGCAGGGCCGGGACTAGCGGTTCCTACGAGCAGTACTTC. Its protein is CASRAGTSGSYEQYF.

This chain uses TRBV9 with TRBJ2-1; 8 bases match TRBD2. CDR1 and CDR2 from the germline V gene are SGDLS and YYNGEE. The CDR3 sequence is 14 residues long. With 0 bases clipped from V and 5 bases from J, the junction kept 1 base outside the gene matches. Here the CDR3 DNA reads TGTGCCAGCAGCGTAGTAGCGGGGAACAATGAGCAGTTCTTC. Amino acid sequence: CASSVVAGNNEQFF.

This chain links TRBV9 with TRBJ2-7, with TRBD1 as a possible D gene (6 bases). Trimming took 4 bases from V and 6 from J, leaving 14 bases between them. There are 13 residues in the CDR3. Per the germline V gene, CDR1 is SGDLS and CDR2 is YYNGEE. The CDR3 DNA reads as TGTGCCAGCAGCCCCCGACAGGCGCCCGAGCAGTACTTC. As protein: CASSPRQAPEQYF.

The genes are TRBV11-3 and TRBJ2-3; maybe TRBD1 (5 bases). V gave up 4 bases and J gave up 4 bases, with 12 bases separating them. CDR3 length: 14 residues. The germline V gene encodes CDR1 SGHNT and CDR2 YENEEA. The DNA of the CDR3 is TGTGCCAGCAGCTCACAGGTTGCGTCAGATACGCAGTATTTT. Residues: CASSSQVASDTQYF. The entire variable domain, with the rest obtained from reference TRBV11-3 and TRBJ2-3, is as follows: EAGVVQSPRYKIIEKKQPVAFWCNPISGHNTLYWYLQNLGQGPELLIRYENEEAVDDSQLPKDRFSAERLKGVDSTLKIQPAELGDSAVYLCASSSQVASDTQYFGPGTRLTVL.

The CDR3 nucleotides read TGCGCCAGCAGGCCGGCGGCGGAGACCCAGTACTTC. It specifies CASRPAAETQYF. The J gene is TRBJ2-5, the V gene TRBV5-1; no firm D call. Trimming cost V 5 bases and J 5 bases, with 10 bases left between them. This CDR3 has 12 residues. Per the germline V gene, CDR1 is SGHRS and CDR2 is YFSETQ.

This clone was seen just once. The rearrangement uses TRBV29-1 and TRBJ2-1, with TRBD2 identical over 16 bases. J was trimmed by 10 bases and V by 1 base; bases with no gene match: 4. Germline loops: CDR1 SQVTM, CDR2 ANQGSEA. CDR3 length: 15 residues. The CDR3 bases are TGCAGCGTTGAAGGGGGGACTAGCGGGAGGGGAGAGCAGTTCTTC. Translated, it gives CSVEGGTSGRGEQFF.

The rearrangement joins TRBV11-2 to TRBJ2-7, with D possibly TRBD1 on 7 matching bases. The CDR3 spans 15 residues. Germline V gives CDR1 SGHAT, CDR2 FQNNGV. V lost 0 bases, J lost 2 bases, and 11 bases lay in between. This CDR3 is CASSLEQGGTYEQYF. The CDR3 nucleotides read TGTGCCAGCAGCTTAGAGCAGGGGGGAACCTACGAGCAGTACTTC.

This chain uses TRBV6-1 with TRBJ2-3; perhaps TRBD2 as D (5 bases). The V gene's germline CDR1 is MNHNS and CDR2 SASEGT. CDR3 length: 15 amino acids. Trimming took 3 bases from V and 3 from J, leaving 13 bases between them. CDR3 DNA: TGTGCCAGCAGTGACCCGGGCGGGCGAACAGATACGCAGTATTTT. It encodes CASSDPGGRTDTQYF.

This clone was recorded only once. This sample also contains other DNA sequences that code for the same CDR3. The rearrangement joins TRBV6-1 to TRBJ2-3, with a tentative D call TRBD2 (5 bases). Germline-derived CDR1 and CDR2 are MNHNS and SASEGT. The V end lost 5 bases, the J end lost 0 bases, and 12 bases lay between the germline ends. This CDR3 region has 15 residues. The CDR3 loop is CASSPPTTSTDTQYF. In DNA, the CDR3 is TGTGCCAGCAGTCCGCCGACTACAAGCACAGATACGCAGTATTTT.

The genes are TRBV5-1 and TRBJ1-2, with 9 nucleotides matching TRBD1. From germline, CDR1 is SGHRS and CDR2 YFSETQ. Losses at the gene ends were 2 bases for V and 7 bases for J; bases not matched to a gene: 3. This CDR3 comprises 13 residues. CDR3 residues: CASSFGTGSGYTF. Written as DNA, the CDR3 is TGCGCCAGCAGCTTTGGGACAGGGTCTGGCTACACCTTC.

The chain has TRBV2 and TRBJ1-5; maybe TRBD1 (5 bases). The CDR3 contains 14 residues. Germline CDR1 and CDR2: SNHLY and FYNNEI. Trimming stripped 3 bases from V and 4 bases from J, with 10 bases between. The CDR3 nucleotides read TGTGCCAGCAGTGATGACAGCATAAATCAGCCCCAGCATTTT. As protein: CASSDDSINQPQHF. Looking up the rest from reference TRBV2 and TRBJ1-5 gives the full variable domain: EPEVTQTPSHQVTQMGQEVILRCVPISNHLYFYWYRQILGQKVEFLVSFYNNEISEKSEIFDDQFSVERPDGSNFTLKIRSTKLEDSAMYFCASSDDSINQPQHFGDGTRLSIL.

This sequence joins TRBV6-5 and TRBJ2-7, with D possibly matching TRBD2 (6 bases). Germline V gives CDR1 MNHEY, CDR2 SVGAGI. The germline V and J ends were trimmed by 0 bases and 2 bases, with 11 bases remaining between them. The CDR3 runs 15 residues. The CDR3 DNA reads as TGTGCCAGCAGTTACTCGGGTAGCGGCCCCTACGAGCAGTACTTC. This gives the protein CASSYSGSGPYEQYF.

J is TRBJ1-1 and V is TRBV2; the D is unclear. Trimming removed 8 bases at V and 4 bases at J, with 5 bases between. The germline CDR1 and CDR2 sequences are SNHLY and FYNNEI. CDR3 length: 10 residues. The CDR3 DNA is TGTGCCAGCCTAGGCACTGAAGCTTTCTTT. Protein: CASLGTEAFF.

J is TRBJ1-4 and V is TRBV10-3, with D perhaps matching TRBD1 (5 bases). The CDR3 has 15 amino acids. Germline loops: CDR1 ENHRY, CDR2 SYGVKD. Trimming removed 0 bases from V and 6 bases from J, with 11 bases in between. CDR3 coding DNA: TGTGCCATCAGTGAGTCGAGGGGAGGCGATGAAAAACTGTTTTTT. Translating gives CAISESRGGDEKLFF.

The gene calls are TRBV13 and TRBJ2-7; 9 nucleotides align to TRBD2. Germline CDR1 is PRHDT and CDR2 is FYEKMQ (reference sequence). This CDR3 is 15 amino acids long. After removal of 5 bases from V and 5 bases from J, the junction contained 10 bases not matched to a gene. The CDR3 spells CASSPRAGGPHEQYF. The CDR3 coding sequence is TGTGCCAGCAGCCCTAGGGCGGGAGGGCCTCACGAGCAGTACTTC.